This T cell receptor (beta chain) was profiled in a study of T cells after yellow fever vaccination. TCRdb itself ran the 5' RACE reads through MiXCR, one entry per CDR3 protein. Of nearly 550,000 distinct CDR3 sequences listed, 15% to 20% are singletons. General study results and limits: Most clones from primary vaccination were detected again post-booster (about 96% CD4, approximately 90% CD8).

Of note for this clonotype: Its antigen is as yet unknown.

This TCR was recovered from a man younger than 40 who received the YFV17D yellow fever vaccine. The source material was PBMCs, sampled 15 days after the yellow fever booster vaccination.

CDR3 amino acids: CASSPRRMGWINEQFF. The DNA of the CDR3 is TGTGCCAGCAGCCCCAGACGGATGGGATGGATAAATGAGCAGTTCTTC. This chain connects TRBV14 to TRBJ2-1; no clear D. CDR3 length: 16 amino acids. Trimming took off 4 bases at V and 7 bases at J, with 20 bases between the two ends. Germline-derived CDR1 and CDR2 are SGHDN and FVKESK. Complete variable domain (other parts from reference TRBV14 and TRBJ2-1): EAGVTQFPSHSVIEKGQTVTLRCDPISGHDNLYWYRRVMGKEIKFLLHFVKESKQDESGMPNNRFLAERTGGTYSTLKVQPAELEDSGVYFCASSPRRMGWINEQFFGPGTRLTVL.